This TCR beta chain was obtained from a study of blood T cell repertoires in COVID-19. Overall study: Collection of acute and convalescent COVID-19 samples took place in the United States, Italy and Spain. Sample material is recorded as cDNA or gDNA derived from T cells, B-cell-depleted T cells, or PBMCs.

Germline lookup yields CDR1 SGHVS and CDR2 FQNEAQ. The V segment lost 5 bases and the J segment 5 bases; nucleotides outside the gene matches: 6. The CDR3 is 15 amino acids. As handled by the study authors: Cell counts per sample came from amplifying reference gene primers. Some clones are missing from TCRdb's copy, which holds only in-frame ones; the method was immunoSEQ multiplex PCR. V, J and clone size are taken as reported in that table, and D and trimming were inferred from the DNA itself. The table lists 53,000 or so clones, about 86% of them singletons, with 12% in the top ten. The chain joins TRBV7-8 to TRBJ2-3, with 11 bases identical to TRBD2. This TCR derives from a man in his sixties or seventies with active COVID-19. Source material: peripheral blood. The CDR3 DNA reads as TGTGCCAGCAGCCGTAGCGGGGGGGCCGGAGATACGCAGTATTTT. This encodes CASSRSGGAGDTQYF.